This T cell receptor beta chain emerged from a study of graft-versus-host responses after intestinal transplantation. Across the whole study: Each patient got anti-thymocyte globulin induction, then tacrolimus and steroids for around three years. General observations from the study: High graft-versus-host to host-versus-graft clonal ratios were seen in allografts of patients with graft-donor T cell macrochimerism.

Plating of some 200,000 CFSE-labeled responder cells was done together with some 200,000 irradiated, violet-dye-labeled stimulator cells. Only in-frame clones appear in the TCRdb table, and some are missing; sequencing was by immunoSEQ multiplex PCR. The sample holds about 15,000 clones, 35% to 40% seen once. This clone has just a few counts. The CDR3 has 15 amino acids. The V end was cut by 4 bases, the J end by 0 bases, with 10 bases between. The V gene's germline CDR1 is MNHGY and CDR2 SAAAGT. The chain uses TRBV6-8 and TRBJ1-3; TRBD1 is a possible D gene (5 bases). This TCR was recovered from a human patient who received an intestinal transplant. Sequences were derived from alloreactive CD8+ T cells from a mixed lymphocyte reaction culture, sampled before intestinal transplant. As to subset: CFSE-low proliferating T cells sorted from roughly 6-day pre-transplant mixed lymphocyte reaction (GvH or HvG direction). CDR3 sequence: CASSSGRHSGNTIYF. The CDR3 region has the DNA TGTGCCAGCAGTTCAGGGCGACACTCTGGAAACACCATATATTTT.